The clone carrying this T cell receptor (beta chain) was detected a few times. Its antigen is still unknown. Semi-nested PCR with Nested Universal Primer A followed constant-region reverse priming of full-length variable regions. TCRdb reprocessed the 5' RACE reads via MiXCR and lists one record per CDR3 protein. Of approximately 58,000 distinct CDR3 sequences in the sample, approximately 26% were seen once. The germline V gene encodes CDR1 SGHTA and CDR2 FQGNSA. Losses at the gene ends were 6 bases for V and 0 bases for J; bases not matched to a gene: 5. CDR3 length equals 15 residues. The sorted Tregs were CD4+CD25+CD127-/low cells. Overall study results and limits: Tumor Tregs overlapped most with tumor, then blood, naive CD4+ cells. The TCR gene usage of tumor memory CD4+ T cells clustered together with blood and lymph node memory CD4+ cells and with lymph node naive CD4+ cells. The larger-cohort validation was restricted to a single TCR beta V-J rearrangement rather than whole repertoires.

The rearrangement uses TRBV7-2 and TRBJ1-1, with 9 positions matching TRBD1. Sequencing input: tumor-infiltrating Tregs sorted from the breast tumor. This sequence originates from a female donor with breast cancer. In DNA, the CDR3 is TGTGCCAGCAGGCCCGACAGGGGGATGAACACTGAAGCTTTCTTT. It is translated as CASRPDRGMNTEAFF. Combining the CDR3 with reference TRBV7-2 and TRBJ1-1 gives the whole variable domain GAGVSQSPSNKVTEKGKDVELRCDPISGHTALYWYRQSLGQGLEFLIYFQGNSAPDKSGLPSDRFSAERTGGSVSTLTIQRTQQEDSAVYLCASRPDRGMNTEAFFGQGTRLTVV.